The 10 T cell receptor beta chains listed next were all sequenced from one sample in a study of T-cell reconstitution after alpha-beta-depleted transplantation in children. A TCRbeta library incorporating unique molecular identifiers was prepared. A single record per CDR3 protein comes from TCRdb applying MiXCR to the PCR reads. The profile shows 200,000 to 250,000 distinct CDR3 sequences, about 11% of them singletons. This sample comprised PBMCs, obtained before TCRalphabeta/CD19-depleted stem cell transplant. These receptors originate from a child less than two years old with acute myeloid leukemia, due to receive a stem cell transplant.

This clonotype was observed at least ten times. The chain joins TRBV20-1 to TRBJ2-7; the D gene is possibly TRBD1 (6 bases). The CDR3 has 10 residues. The V gene's germline CDR1 is DFQATT and CDR2 SNEGSKA (reference sequence). Written as DNA, the CDR3 is TGCAGGCCTAGAGGGGGCGAGCAGTACTTC. Translation: CRPRGGEQYF.

This clonotype was detected ten times or more. The rearrangement uses TRBV5-1 and TRBJ2-5, with D possibly being TRBD1 (6 bases). Germline V gene lookup returns CDR1 SGHRS and CDR2 YFSETQ. This CDR3 is built from 16 residues. Trimming took 2 bases from V and 2 from J, leaving 16 bases between them. CDR3 sequence (DNA): TGCGCCAGCAGCTTTGGGACACGTTGGAGACAAGAGACCCAGTACTTC. Its translation: CASSFGTRWRQETQYF.

Many counts were recorded for this clonotype. The DNA of the CDR3 is TGTGCCACCAGTGATCCAATGGGCCAGAAGAAAGAGACCCAGTACTTC. Translating it yields CATSDPMGQKKETQYF. The rearrangement joins TRBV24-1 to TRBJ2-5; D call uncertain. Germline V gene data show CDR1 as KGHDR and CDR2 as SFDVKD. Trimming took off 3 bases at V and 3 bases at J, with 16 bases between the two ends. The CDR3 is 16 amino acids.

This clonotype has only a few counts. The V gene is TRBV10-1, the J gene TRBJ2-3; D is possibly TRBD2 (5 bases). Trimming shortened V by 6 bases and J by 5 bases, and 15 bases separated the two germline ends. The CDR3 covers 14 residues. Germline V gives CDR1 WNHNN, CDR2 SYGVQD (reference sequence). In nucleotides, the CDR3 is TGCGCCAGCAGCTGGGAGCGGCACAAAGATACGCAGTATTTT. It is translated as CASSWERHKDTQYF.

There are a few counts of this clonotype. The chain is built from TRBV7-9 and TRBJ1-1; possible D gene TRBD1, 5 bases. CDR1 is SEHNR, CDR2 FQNEAQ, per germline (reference sequence). V lost 2 bases and J lost 3, with 10 bases in between. The CDR3 sequence is 14 residues long. The CDR3 coding sequence is TGTGCCAGCAGCTTAACGGACACCCACACTGAAGCTTTCTTT. It translates to CASSLTDTHTEAFF.

This clonotype was recorded at least ten times. The chain links TRBV20-1 to TRBJ1-1; D ambiguous. The germline gives CDR1 DFQATT, CDR2 SNEGSKA (reference sequence). The CDR3 sequence is 13 residues long. Trimming took off 1 base at V and 1 base at J, with 7 bases between the two ends. The CDR3 here is CSARATANTEAFF. The CDR3 coding sequence is TGCAGTGCTAGAGCCACGGCGAACACTGAAGCTTTCTTT.

This clonotype was detected ten times or more. The V and J genes are TRBV7-8 and TRBJ2-7; tentatively, D is TRBD2 (6 bases). V gave up 4 bases and J gave up 4 bases, with 20 bases separating them. The CDR3 length is 16 residues. The germline gives CDR1 SGHVS, CDR2 FQNEAQ. Here the CDR3 reads CASSSFGASGTYEQYF. CDR3 nucleotides: TGTGCCAGCAGCTCCTTTGGGGCGTCAGGGACTTACGAGCAGTACTTC.

This clonotype was found many times. The rearrangement uses TRBV7-8 and TRBJ1-1; D gene ambiguous. V lost 1 base to trimming and J lost 0 bases, with 12 bases between them. Germline V gene sequence: CDR1 SGHVS, CDR2 FQNEAQ. This CDR3 is built from 16 residues. The CDR3: CASSLEIGSLNTEAFF. The CDR3 DNA reads TGTGCCAGCAGCTTAGAGATTGGCTCTTTGAACACTGAAGCTTTCTTT.

This clonotype was detected ten times or more. This chain uses TRBV20-1 with TRBJ2-5, with 11 bases identical to TRBD2. CDR3 size: 16 residues. Trimming removed 5 bases from V and 2 bases from J; junction bases left unmatched: 10. Germline CDR1 DFQATT, CDR2 SNEGSKA (reference sequence). The CDR3, as DNA: TGCAGTGCTTTAGGGGTAGCGGGAGGGCGTCAAGAGACCCAGTACTTC. This sequence encodes CSALGVAGGRQETQYF.

This clonotype was seen repeatedly, ten times or more. V and J are TRBV20-1 and TRBJ2-7; D not resolved. This CDR3 is 12 amino acids long. Germline CDR1 DFQATT, CDR2 SNEGSKA (reference sequence). Trimming removed 6 bases from V and 0 bases from J, with 9 bases in between. The CDR3 protein is CSAWQNSYEQYF. The DNA of the CDR3 is TGCAGTGCGTGGCAGAACTCCTACGAGCAGTACTTC.